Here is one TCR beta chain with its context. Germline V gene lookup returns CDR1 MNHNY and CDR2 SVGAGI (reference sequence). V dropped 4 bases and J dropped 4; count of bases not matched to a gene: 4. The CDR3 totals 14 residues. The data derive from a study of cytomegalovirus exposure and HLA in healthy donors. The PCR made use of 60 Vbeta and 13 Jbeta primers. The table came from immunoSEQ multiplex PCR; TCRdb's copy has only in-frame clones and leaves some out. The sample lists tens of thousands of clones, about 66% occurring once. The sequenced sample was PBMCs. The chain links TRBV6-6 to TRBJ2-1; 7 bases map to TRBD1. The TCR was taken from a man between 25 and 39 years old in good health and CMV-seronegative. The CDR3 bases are TGTGCCAGCAGTTCCGGGACAGTTTACAATGAGCAGTTCTTC. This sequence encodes CASSSGTVYNEQFF.